This T cell receptor (beta chain) was sequenced in a study of T-cell reconstitution after alpha-beta-depleted transplantation in children. The CDR3 is 13 amino acids. Trimming cost V 4 bases and J 8 bases, with 17 bases left between them. The germline V gene has CDR1 SQVTM and CDR2 ANQGSEA. Preparation of the TCRbeta library involved a method that used unique molecular identifiers. One entry per CDR3 protein, called by TCRdb with MiXCR from the PCR reads. The table shows roughly 500,000 distinct CDR3 sequences, with around 18% occurring only once. The sequencing here drew on PBMCs from the stem cell graft donor, taken from the stem cell graft. The chain joins TRBV29-1 to TRBJ1-2; D not certain. This clonotype originated in a human donor who donated a stem cell graft to a child with acute lymphoblastic leukemia. CDR3 protein: CSVVRNWLLGYTF. The CDR3 DNA follows: TGCAGCGTTGTTCGGAATTGGCTATTAGGCTACACCTTC.